The 7 T cell receptor beta chains presented below share a single source sample, sequenced in a study of OX40 agonist ivuxolimab in advanced cancers. This table comes from immunoSEQ multiplex PCR, and its TCRdb copy is limited to in-frame clones, with some not included. The top ten clones hold roughly 8.6% of a sample with some 73,000 clones, 70% to 90% of them seen once. Source: CD4+ or CD8+ T cells sorted from blood, taken in a trial of the OX40 agonist ivuxolimab. The receptors were gathered from an adult with an advanced solid tumor such as melanoma, head and neck, liver or kidney cancer.

The CDR3 DNA sequence: TGTGCCAGCAGCGGAGGTAGGGCCCATGAGCAGTTCTTC. It is translated as CASSGGRAHEQFF. The chain links TRBV7-2 to TRBJ2-1; perhaps TRBD2 as D (5 bases). CDR3 size: 13 residues. The germline V gene encodes CDR1 SGHTA and CDR2 FQGNSA. Trimming took off 5 bases at V and 8 bases at J, with 13 bases between the two ends.

This clone has just one count. This chain joins TRBV30 and TRBJ1-4; D is unclear. Trimming stripped 0 bases from V and 7 bases from J, with 6 bases between. Germline CDR1 and CDR2: GTSNPN and SVGIG (reference sequence). This CDR3 is 12 amino acids long. This CDR3 reads CAWSVRVEKLFF. Written as DNA, the CDR3 is TGTGCCTGGAGTGTACGAGTTGAAAAACTGTTTTTT.

The chain combines TRBV4-2 with TRBJ2-7; D may be TRBD1 (5 bases). Germline values: CDR1 LGHNA, CDR2 YNFKEQ. The CDR3 has 14 amino acids. The ends were cut back, 0 bases at V and 2 bases at J, with 8 bases in the middle. The CDR3 DNA follows: TGTGCCAGCAGCCAAGATGTGACAGCCTACGAGCAGTACTTC. This gives the protein CASSQDVTAYEQYF.

This chain connects TRBV6-4 to TRBJ1-1, with a tentative D call TRBD1 (6 bases). The germline V and J ends were trimmed by 3 bases and 1 base, with 6 bases remaining between them. There are 13 residues in the CDR3. CDR1 is MRHNA, CDR2 SNTAGT, per germline. CDR3 nucleotide sequence: TGTGCCAGCAGTGAACAGGGGAACACTGAAGCTTTCTTT. Translation gives CASSEQGNTEAFF.

This chain uses TRBV7-2 with TRBJ1-2; D gene ambiguous. This CDR3 region has 12 residues. Deletions cut 2 bases from V and 8 bases from J, with 9 bases between. CDR1 is SGHTA, CDR2 FQGNSA, per germline. CDR3 DNA sequence: TGTGCCAGCAGCTTAAGAGGGATGGGCTACACCTTC. This translates into CASSLRGMGYTF.

The J gene is TRBJ2-1, the V gene TRBV7-2; no clear D gene. V lost 1 base to trimming and J lost 0 bases, with 4 bases between them. The CDR3 contains 14 residues. Per germline, CDR1 SGHTA and CDR2 FQGNSA. CDR3 region: CASSLVVSYNEQFF. CDR3 in DNA: TGTGCCAGCAGCTTAGTAGTCTCCTACAATGAGCAGTTCTTC.

The gene calls are TRBV19 and TRBJ1-2; 9 nucleotides match TRBD1. In germline, CDR1 is LNHDA, CDR2 SQIVND (reference sequence). The CDR3 consists of 15 residues. Trimming cost V 5 bases and J 9 bases; bases outside gene matches: 13. CDR3 bases: TGTGCCAGTAGTTTGAGCCGGGACAGGGCCCCCCGCTACACCTTC. As protein: CASSLSRDRAPRYTF.